This paragraph covers one TCR beta chain sequence. The CDR3 totals 20 residues. V trimming: 3 bases; J trimming: 0 bases; junction bases outside the gene matches: 10. Germline V CDR1 and CDR2: SGDLS, YYNGEE. The assay was immunoSEQ multiplex PCR, and TCRdb's table has in-frame clones only and misses some. Of fewer than 250,000 clones listed, around 88% are singletons. The source of the sample is a study of cytomegalovirus exposure and HLA in healthy donors. Study summary: It was reported in a later analysis that the 120 validation repertoires used the same platform as the 666 first-cohort repertoires.

This chain uses TRBV9 with TRBJ2-3, with 16 bases fitting TRBD2. Sequences were obtained from PBMCs. The receptor was derived from a woman between 18 and 30 years old in good health and CMV-seronegative. CDR3 loop: CASSEGLAGGPFLSTDTQYF. The CDR3 DNA is TGTGCCAGCAGCGAGGGACTAGCGGGAGGGCCTTTCCTTAGCACAGATACGCAGTATTTT. Full variable domain (missing parts from reference TRBV9 and TRBJ2-3): DSGVTQTPKHLITATGQRVTLRCSPRSGDLSVYWYQQSLDQGLQFLIQYYNGEERAKGNILERFSAQQFPDLHSELNLSSLELGDSALYFCASSEGLAGGPFLSTDTQYFGPGTRLTVL.